This T cell receptor beta chain was sequenced for a study of shared clonotypes between healthy human individuals. The study's findings and limits: Measured sharing among donors was expected to vary with sequencing depth.

Notes on this clone: Antigen specificity is unknown.

V was clipped by 3 bases and J by 4 bases, with 12 bases between them. The germline CDR1 and CDR2 sequences are SNHLY and FYNNEI. The CDR3 loop spans 15 amino acids. The data were produced by immunoSEQ multiplex PCR, yet TCRdb's version contains in-frame clones alone and is incomplete. Of about a million clones in the sample, approximately 77% were seen once. The gene calls are TRBV2 and TRBJ1-4; the D gene is possibly TRBD1 (5 bases). The TCR was taken from a young man in good health. Some clones in this sample may be carry-over from other donors' samples. Sequenced input: memory CD4+ T cells from PBMCs. The subset denotes: CD45RA-negative fraction. Here the CDR3 reads CASSDEQGGNEKLFF. As DNA, the CDR3 is TGTGCCAGCAGTGATGAGCAGGGCGGTAATGAAAAACTGTTTTTT.